One and the same sample provided the 4 T cell receptor beta chains below, sequenced in a study of T-cell reconstitution after alpha-beta-depleted transplantation in children. Unique molecular identifiers tagged the TCRbeta library. TCRdb analysed the PCR reads with MiXCR anew, one entry per CDR3 protein. This sample has about 870,000 distinct CDR3 sequences, with roughly 15% found just once. This specimen was PBMCs, mostly from graft donor cells, taken 360 days after TCRalphabeta/CD19-depleted stem cell transplant. The receptors come from a male patient under 18 who had a stem cell transplant for acute lymphoblastic leukemia, so the T cells may come from the graft donor.

The rearrangement joins TRBV28 to TRBJ2-3; D is unclear. The germline V and J ends were trimmed by 5 bases and 8 bases, with 11 bases remaining between them. This CDR3 comprises 12 residues. Germline values: CDR1 MDHEN, CDR2 SYDVKM. CDR3 loop: CASSVPPGTQYF. CDR3 nucleotides: TGTGCCAGCAGTGTCCCTCCGGGTACGCAGTATTTT.

The rearrangement uses TRBV5-1 and TRBJ2-1; D is perhaps TRBD2 (5 bases). The CDR3 is made up of 14 amino acids. The germline V gene has CDR1 SGHRS and CDR2 YFSETQ. V dropped 3 bases and J dropped 3 bases, with 10 bases sitting between them. The CDR3 sequence is CASSSAEVYNEQFF. As DNA, the CDR3 is TGCGCCAGCAGCTCGGCGGAGGTCTACAATGAGCAGTTCTTC.

The sample holds many counts of this clonotype. The rearrangement links TRBV27 to TRBJ2-7; TRBD2 is a possible D gene (6 bases). The CDR3 extends over 11 amino acids. CDR1 and CDR2 from the germline V gene are MNHEY and SMNVEV (reference sequence). V was clipped by 6 bases and J by 7 bases, with 10 bases between them. The CDR3 DNA follows: TGTGCCAGCAGCCTCGGGACTGAGCAGTACTTC. This sequence encodes CASSLGTEQYF.

This clonotype was recorded at least ten times. The chain employs TRBV18 and TRBJ1-1, with D uncertain. There are 14 residues in the CDR3. The V gene's germline CDR1 is KGHSH and CDR2 LQKENI. Trimming stripped 3 bases from V and 0 bases from J, with 8 bases between. DNA for the CDR3: TGTGCCAGCTCACCCAACAGTCTGAACACTGAAGCTTTCTTT. The encoded protein is CASSPNSLNTEAFF.